This T cell receptor beta chain was recovered during a study of T-cell memory formation after mild COVID-19. Using its own MiXCR run on the 5' RACE reads, TCRdb lists one record per CDR3 protein. The sample records fewer than 550,000 distinct CDR3 sequences, about 20% being singletons. Whole-study results and caveats: Balance between CD4 and CD8 was seen in clones contracting day 15 to 85, and a CD4+ lean was seen in later expanders.

V gave up 4 bases and J gave up 5 bases, with 22 bases separating them. CDR1 is SGHRS and CDR2 is YFSETQ in the germline V gene. The CDR3 consists of 17 residues. Comments on this clonotype: Its target is not known.

The rearrangement uses TRBV5-1 and TRBJ1-5, with a tentative D call TRBD1 (6 bases). The TCR originated in an adult woman who had mild COVID-19 (a few samples of this study predate the infection). Cell type and time point are not known. Sequencing input: PBMCs or a T cell subset sorted from them (not recorded which). CDR3 sequence (DNA): TGCGCCAGCAGCACCCAACCCTCCGGGGGCTTGGATCAGCCCCAGCATTTT. Encoded protein: CASSTQPSGGLDQPQHF.